This T cell receptor (beta chain) stems from a study of blood T cell repertoires in COVID-19. Study background: Acute-phase and convalescent COVID-19 samples originated in the United States, Italy and Spain. Sources were T cells, B-cell-depleted T cells, or PBMCs; the material itself was cDNA or gDNA.

Authors' data handling: The authors estimated nucleated cell counts from reference gene primer amplification. Sequencing used immunoSEQ multiplex PCR; TCRdb keeps in-frame clones, though not all of them. The V and J calls and clone size were taken over from that table, and D and trimming were inferred from the DNA. The sample has 20,000 to 25,000 clones; around 90% are singletons. The CDR3 has 13 residues. With 5 bases removed from V and 0 bases from J, the gap between germline ends came to 8 bases. Germline V CDR1 and CDR2: WNHNN, SYGVQD (reference sequence). The rearrangement uses TRBV10-1 and TRBJ2-7; D is undetermined. Specimen: peripheral blood. The receptor comes from a human donor in a cohort sampled during active COVID-19. Here the CDR3 DNA reads TGCGCCAGCAGTACAGATACCTCCTACGAGCAGTACTTC. Its protein is CASSTDTSYEQYF.